This is a list of T cell receptor beta chains from one sample in a study of Ad26.COV2.S vaccination and SARS-CoV-2 variants. Only in-frame clones appear in the TCRdb table, and some are missing; sequencing was by immunoSEQ multiplex PCR. The sample shows hundreds of thousands of clones, more than 75% of them seen only once. The specimen was peripheral blood, collected in a trial of Ad26.COV2.S vaccine versus placebo. Source of these receptors: a person aged 18 to 65 who received the Ad26.COV2.S COVID-19 vaccine or a placebo. CDR3s include the opening cysteine and the closing phenylalanine or tryptophan. The D gene is left open where the match is weak. For some rows the clone size is stated as once, few or many, or as a class when expanded; others skip it.

CDR3 DNA: TGTGCCAGCAGCCGTAGAGCAGGACAGGGGGCGACCGGGGAGCTGTTTTTT
CDR3 protein: CASSRRAGQGATGELFF
clone size: -
J gene: TRBJ2-2
D gene: TRBD1
V gene: TRBV7-8

CDR3 DNA: TGTGCCATCAGTCCCGGGATTAGCGGGGTACTAAGCACAGATACGCAGTATTTT
CDR3 protein: CAISPGISGVLSTDTQYF
clone size: -
J gene: TRBJ2-3
D gene: TRBD2
V gene: TRBV10-3

CDR3 DNA: TGTGCCAGTAGTGGACAGGGCGACTATGGCTACACCTTC
CDR3 protein: CASSGQGDYGYTF
clone size: -
J gene: TRBJ1-2
D gene: TRBD1
V gene: TRBV19

CDR3 DNA: TGTGCCAGCAGTCACAGGGGGAACTATGGCTACACCTTC
CDR3 protein: CASSHRGNYGYTF
clone size: -
J gene: TRBJ1-2
D gene: TRBD1
V gene: TRBV14

CDR3 DNA: TGTGCCAGTAGTCTCGACAGGACGAACACTGAAGCTTTCTTT
CDR3 protein: CASSLDRTNTEAFF
clone size: -
J gene: TRBJ1-1
D gene: -
V gene: TRBV19

CDR3 DNA: TGTGCCAGTAGTATAGCGGCAGGGCAGGGCTACGAGCAGTACTTC
CDR3 protein: CASSIAAGQGYEQYF
clone size: once
J gene: TRBJ2-7
D gene: -
V gene: TRBV19

CDR3 DNA: TGTGCCAGCAGGGGTCCTGGGTACTATGGCTACACCTTC
CDR3 protein: CASRGPGYYGYTF
clone size: -
J gene: TRBJ1-2
D gene: -
V gene: TRBV12-3/TRBV12-4

CDR3 DNA: TGTGCCAGCAGCTTAAGACAGGGGGACCGCTATGGCTACACCTTC
CDR3 protein: CASSLRQGDRYGYTF
clone size: -
J gene: TRBJ1-2
D gene: TRBD1
V gene: TRBV7-6

CDR3 DNA: TGTGCCAGCAGCTTAAGGGGAGGTAGCAATCAGCCCCAGCATTTT
CDR3 protein: CASSLRGGSNQPQHF
clone size: -
J gene: TRBJ1-5
D gene: -
V gene: TRBV7-6

CDR3 DNA: TGCGCCAGCAGCCCGACAGACGCCTACGAGCAGTACTTC
CDR3 protein: CASSPTDAYEQYF
clone size: -
J gene: TRBJ2-7
D gene: -
V gene: TRBV5-1

CDR3 DNA: TGCGCCAGCAGCCAAGGTTTTCCGGGGTCCAACTATGGCTACACCTTC
CDR3 protein: CASSQGFPGSNYGYTF
clone size: -
J gene: TRBJ1-2
D gene: -
V gene: TRBV4-1

CDR3 DNA: TGTGCCAGCAGCCAAGCACCCTCGGGGGGGAACACAGATACGCAGTATTTT
CDR3 protein: CASSQAPSGGNTDTQYF
clone size: -
J gene: TRBJ2-3
D gene: TRBD2
V gene: TRBV3-1/TRBV3-2

CDR3 DNA: TGTGCCAGCAGTTTATCGTCCGAGAGCTCCTATAATTCACCCCTCCACTTT
CDR3 protein: CASSLSSESSYNSPLHF
clone size: -
J gene: TRBJ1-6
D gene: -
V gene: TRBV27

CDR3 DNA: TGTGCCAGCAGGTCGACCGTTTCCAATCAGCCCCAGCATTTT
CDR3 protein: CASRSTVSNQPQHF
clone size: -
J gene: TRBJ1-5
D gene: -
V gene: TRBV6-5

CDR3 DNA: TGTGCCAGCTCACCACCGGGAGGACAGGGGGACACAGATACGCAGTATTTT
CDR3 protein: CASSPPGGQGDTDTQYF
clone size: -
J gene: TRBJ2-3
D gene: TRBD1
V gene: TRBV18

CDR3 DNA: TGTGCCAGCAGCCTAAATCGGGGTAGCACAGATACGCAGTATTTT
CDR3 protein: CASSLNRGSTDTQYF
clone size: -
J gene: TRBJ2-3
D gene: -
V gene: TRBV7-2

CDR3 DNA: TGTGCCTGGAGTGATGCCGAGGGGTACCGGGAGCTGTTTTTT
CDR3 protein: CAWSDAEGYRELFF
clone size: few
J gene: TRBJ2-2
D gene: -
V gene: TRBV30

CDR3 DNA: TGTGCCACCAGCAGAGATCCCGGGACAGGGGGTTCACCCCTCCACTTT
CDR3 protein: CATSRDPGTGGSPLHF
clone size: -
J gene: TRBJ1-6
D gene: TRBD1
V gene: TRBV15

CDR3 DNA: TGTGCCAGTAGTACCCGTAGCGGGGGGCCTTACAATGAGCAGTTCTTC
CDR3 protein: CASSTRSGGPYNEQFF
clone size: -
J gene: TRBJ2-1
D gene: TRBD2
V gene: TRBV19

CDR3 DNA: TGTGCCAGCAGCTTAGGACCAAGCAATCAGCCCCAGCATTTT
CDR3 protein: CASSLGPSNQPQHF
clone size: -
J gene: TRBJ1-5
D gene: -
V gene: TRBV11-2

CDR3 DNA: TGTGCCAGCAGCGGTACAGGGGCGAGGACCTACGAGCAGTACTTC
CDR3 protein: CASSGTGARTYEQYF
clone size: once
J gene: TRBJ2-7
D gene: TRBD1
V gene: TRBV3-1/TRBV3-2

CDR3 DNA: TGTGCCAGCAGTTACCCCACGGATGAGCAGTTCTTC
CDR3 protein: CASSYPTDEQFF
clone size: -
J gene: TRBJ2-1
D gene: -
V gene: TRBV6-2/TRBV6-3

CDR3 DNA: TGTGCCAGCAGTGGTCCGCCCACAGATACGCAGTATTTT
CDR3 protein: CASSGPPTDTQYF
clone size: -
J gene: TRBJ2-3
D gene: -
V gene: TRBV2

CDR3 DNA: TGTGCCAGCAGTGAAGCCCAGACTAGCGGGAGAGGCGAGCAGTACTTC
CDR3 protein: CASSEAQTSGRGEQYF
clone size: -
J gene: TRBJ2-7
D gene: TRBD2
V gene: TRBV6-1

CDR3 DNA: TGTGCCAGCAGCAAATCGGACGGCCACAATCAGCCCCAGCATTTT
CDR3 protein: CASSKSDGHNQPQHF
clone size: -
J gene: TRBJ1-5
D gene: -
V gene: TRBV11-2

CDR3 DNA: TGTGCCAGCAGCCTCTACAGGGGCCCCTACGAGCAGTACTTC
CDR3 protein: CASSLYRGPYEQYF
clone size: -
J gene: TRBJ2-7
D gene: TRBD1
V gene: TRBV27

CDR3 DNA: TGTGCCAGCAGCTATGGACGGGATACGCAGTATTTT
CDR3 protein: CASSYGRDTQYF
clone size: -
J gene: TRBJ2-3
D gene: -
V gene: TRBV7-2

CDR3 DNA: TGTGCCAGCAGTGAGGTCGATGTCTGGGCTGGCGATTCGGAGACCCAGTACTTC
CDR3 protein: CASSEVDVWAGDSETQYF
clone size: -
J gene: TRBJ2-5
D gene: -
V gene: TRBV2

CDR3 DNA: TGCAGCCAGGAGTCGGCCACTGAAGCTTTCTTT
CDR3 protein: CSQESATEAFF
clone size: -
J gene: TRBJ1-1
D gene: -
V gene: TRBV20-1

CDR3 DNA: TGTGCCAGCAGCGTACCACTGGTCGGCTATGGCTACACCTTC
CDR3 protein: CASSVPLVGYGYTF
clone size: -
J gene: TRBJ1-2
D gene: -
V gene: TRBV7-2

CDR3 DNA: TGTGCCAGCAGCTTATTACTGAAGACAGATACGCAGTATTTT
CDR3 protein: CASSLLLKTDTQYF
clone size: -
J gene: TRBJ2-3
D gene: -
V gene: TRBV11-2

CDR3 DNA: TGTGCCAGCTCACCGACAGCCCAAAATTCACCCCTCCACTTT
CDR3 protein: CASSPTAQNSPLHF
clone size: -
J gene: TRBJ1-6
D gene: -
V gene: TRBV18

CDR3 DNA: TGTGCCAGCAGCTTCCGGGACGGCTCCTACGAGCAGTACTTC
CDR3 protein: CASSFRDGSYEQYF
clone size: -
J gene: TRBJ2-7
D gene: -
V gene: TRBV7-2

CDR3 DNA: TGTGCCAGCAGTCCCGGGGCCGGGACAGTTGGCTACACCTTC
CDR3 protein: CASSPGAGTVGYTF
clone size: -
J gene: TRBJ1-2
D gene: TRBD1
V gene: TRBV27

CDR3 DNA: TGTGCCAGCAGTTATCGACAGGAGTACGAGCAGTACTTC
CDR3 protein: CASSYRQEYEQYF
clone size: -
J gene: TRBJ2-7
D gene: -
V gene: TRBV6-5

CDR3 DNA: TGTGCCAGCAGCCTTGCGGGGAGGGAAAAACTGTTTTTT
CDR3 protein: CASSLAGREKLFF
clone size: -
J gene: TRBJ1-4
D gene: -
V gene: TRBV3-1/TRBV3-2

CDR3 DNA: TGTGCCTGGAGCCTCGACGGGGGGTCCTACAATGAGCAGTTCTTC
CDR3 protein: CAWSLDGGSYNEQFF
clone size: -
J gene: TRBJ2-1
D gene: TRBD2
V gene: TRBV30

CDR3 DNA: TGTGCCAGCAGCTTAGGACAAGCCTATAATTCACCCCTCCACTTT
CDR3 protein: CASSLGQAYNSPLHF
clone size: -
J gene: TRBJ1-6
D gene: -
V gene: TRBV5-4

CDR3 DNA: TGTGCCAGCCGACGCTCAGGGAACGATGAAAAACTGTTTTTT
CDR3 protein: CASRRSGNDEKLFF
clone size: -
J gene: TRBJ1-4
D gene: -
V gene: TRBV27

CDR3 DNA: TGTGCCAGCTCACCACTGCCGAATAATTCACCCCTCCACTTT
CDR3 protein: CASSPLPNNSPLHF
clone size: -
J gene: TRBJ1-6
D gene: -
V gene: TRBV18

CDR3 DNA: TGTGCCAGCAGCCTGACTAGCGGGAGCTACGAGCAGTACTTC
CDR3 protein: CASSLTSGSYEQYF
clone size: -
J gene: TRBJ2-7
D gene: TRBD2
V gene: TRBV3-1/TRBV3-2

CDR3 DNA: TGTGCCAGCAGCTTAGAGACAGGGGGTGACGAAAAACTGTTTTTT
CDR3 protein: CASSLETGGDEKLFF
clone size: once
J gene: TRBJ1-4
D gene: TRBD1
V gene: TRBV7-9

CDR3 DNA: TGTGCCAGCAGCCCCCCAGGGTCGAACACTGAAGCTTTCTTT
CDR3 protein: CASSPPGSNTEAFF
clone size: -
J gene: TRBJ1-1
D gene: -
V gene: TRBV3-1/TRBV3-2

CDR3 DNA: TGTGCCAGCAGTTTAAGCGCAGGCGCAAACTATGGCTACACCTTC
CDR3 protein: CASSLSAGANYGYTF
clone size: once
J gene: TRBJ1-2
D gene: -
V gene: TRBV28

CDR3 DNA: TGCGCCAGCTTGGGACAGACTAGCACAGATACGCAGTATTTT
CDR3 protein: CASLGQTSTDTQYF
clone size: -
J gene: TRBJ2-3
D gene: TRBD1
V gene: TRBV10-2

CDR3 DNA: TGTGCCAGCACCCTAGCAGGCAATGAGCAGTTCTTC
CDR3 protein: CASTLAGNEQFF
clone size: -
J gene: TRBJ2-1
D gene: -
V gene: TRBV7-2

CDR3 DNA: TGTGCCAGCAGTTCCACAGGGGGCAGGGAAGCTTTCTTT
CDR3 protein: CASSSTGGREAFF
clone size: -
J gene: TRBJ1-1
D gene: TRBD1
V gene: TRBV27